One and the same sample provided the 18 T cell receptor beta chains below, sequenced in a study of T-cell reconstitution after alpha-beta-depleted transplantation in children. Preparation of the TCRbeta library used unique molecular identifiers. One entry per CDR3 protein, called by TCRdb with MiXCR from the PCR reads. The sample holds approximately 340,000 distinct CDR3 sequences; 10% to 13% are singletons and the top ten take around 2.5%. Sequences were derived from PBMCs from the stem cell graft donor, sampled from the stem cell graft. All receptors come from a human donor who donated a stem cell graft to a child with acute lymphoblastic leukemia.

This clonotype was detected many times. This chain uses TRBV6-1 with TRBJ2-2; D assignment may be TRBD1 or TRBD2 (5 bases each). CDR1 and CDR2 from the germline V gene are MNHNS and SASEGT. Between the trimmed V and J ends, which lost 6 bases and 2 bases, there was a span of 10 bases. The CDR3 has 14 residues. The CDR3 sequence is CASSRDHNTGELFF. Here the CDR3 DNA reads TGTGCCAGCAGCCGGGACCATAACACCGGGGAGCTGTTTTTT.

This clonotype appeared a few times. This chain links TRBV5-1 with TRBJ2-3; D assignment may be TRBD1 or TRBD2 (5 bases each). Trimming left V 1 base short and J 1 base short, with 10 bases between. This CDR3 contains 15 residues. The germline CDR1 and CDR2 sequences are SGHRS and YFSETQ. The CDR3 loop reads CASSLIPGRTDTQYF. The DNA of the CDR3 is TGCGCCAGCAGCTTGATTCCGGGACGCACAGATACGCAGTATTTT.

V usage is TRBV7-6 and J usage is TRBJ1-2, with 11 bases lining up with TRBD1. The germline gives CDR1 SGHVS, CDR2 FNYEAQ. V lost 5 bases, J lost 3 bases, and 2 bases stayed unmatched. The CDR3 length is 14 residues. This CDR3 is CASSAGQGDYGYTF. The CDR3 DNA sequence: TGTGCCAGCAGCGCGGGACAGGGGGACTATGGCTACACCTTC.

The chain links TRBV12-3 or TRBV12-4 to TRBJ1-1, with TRBD1 identical over 7 bases. After removal of 6 bases from V and 3 bases from J, the junction contained 10 bases not matched to a gene. This CDR3 contains 15 residues. The CDR3 is CASRTGTAEYTEAFF. In nucleotides, the CDR3 is TGTGCCAGCAGAACCGGGACAGCCGAATACACTGAAGCTTTCTTT.

The chain uses TRBV20-1 and TRBJ1-1; tentative D call: TRBD1 (5 bases). Germline V gene lookup returns CDR1 DFQATT and CDR2 SNEGSKA (reference sequence). V gave up 5 bases and J gave up 4 bases, with 14 bases separating them. The CDR3 has 13 amino acids. CDR3 sequence (DNA): TGCAGTGCTGATGACAGCAGCCCCACTGAAGCTTTCTTT. Protein product: CSADDSSPTEAFF.

This chain links TRBV29-1 with TRBJ2-3; D is possibly TRBD1 (6 bases). Germline V gene lookup returns CDR1 SQVTM and CDR2 ANQGSEA. The CDR3 sequence is 16 residues long. The V end lost 5 bases, the J end lost 0 bases, and 18 bases lay between the germline ends. CDR3 sequence (DNA): TGCAGCGTTTGCCAACAGGGCTGGTCGAGCACAGATACGCAGTATTTT. This encodes CSVCQQGWSSTDTQYF.

For this clonotype: One base away lies a much larger clone, so this may be a sequencing read error. The V gene is TRBV6-2 or TRBV6-3, the J gene TRBJ2-1, with 8 bases that match TRBD2. The J segment lost 4 bases and the V segment lost 4 bases, leaving 6 bases of the junction unmatched. This CDR3 is built from 15 residues. CDR1 is MNHEY and CDR2 is SVGEGT in the germline V gene. The CDR3 bases are TGTGCCAGCAGTTCAATCGGGAGGGCTTACAATGAGCAGTTCTTC. Its translation: CASSSIGRAYNEQFF.

This clonotype has ten or more counts. The chain employs TRBV29-1 and TRBJ2-2; D possibly matches TRBD1 or TRBD2 (5 bases each). The CDR3 contains 15 residues. The germline V gene encodes CDR1 SQVTM and CDR2 ANQGSEA. The V end lost 1 base, the J end lost 4 bases, and 13 bases lay between the germline ends. CDR3 in amino acids: CSVEVSSGSTGELFF. The CDR3 DNA follows: TGCAGCGTTGAAGTTTCGTCAGGGAGCACCGGGGAGCTGTTTTTT.

The chain joins TRBV12-3 or TRBV12-4 to TRBJ2-2; TRBD2 agrees at 9 bases. J gave up 4 bases and V 1 base, and 7 bases lay outside the gene matches. CDR3 length: 17 residues. The CDR3 loop is CASSLELAGDRTGELFF. CDR3 bases: TGTGCCAGCAGTTTAGAGTTAGCGGGAGACCGCACCGGGGAGCTGTTTTTT.

This clonotype was detected many times. The chain employs TRBV7-3 and TRBJ2-3, with TRBD1 matching over 9 bases. V dropped 5 bases and J dropped 6; count of bases not matched to a gene: 15. This CDR3 has 17 amino acids. CDR1 and CDR2 (germline): SGHTA, FQGTGA. The DNA of the CDR3 is TGTGCCAGCAGCGAAGATACCACAGGGGGCGCTTTGGATACGCAGTATTTT. Translation gives CASSEDTTGGALDTQYF.

This clonotype was seen a few times. The chain is built from TRBV28 and TRBJ1-5, with 7 bases lining up with TRBD1. CDR1 MDHEN and CDR2 SYDVKM come from the germline V gene. V was pared by 5 bases and J by 1 base, with 8 bases of the junction left unmatched. The CDR3 is 16 residues long. CDR3 in amino acids: CASSPTDRVSNQPQHF. CDR3 in DNA: TGTGCCAGCAGTCCGACCGACAGGGTAAGCAATCAGCCCCAGCATTTT.

This clonotype showed up just a few times. V usage is TRBV29-1 and J usage is TRBJ2-1; 7 positions agree with TRBD2. The CDR3 runs 14 residues. Trimming took 0 bases from V and 9 from J; bases not matched to a gene: 8. The V gene's germline CDR1 is SQVTM and CDR2 ANQGSEA. CDR3 in amino acids: CSVEEPGRGGEQFF. CDR3 in DNA: TGCAGCGTTGAAGAACCTGGACGCGGGGGTGAGCAGTTCTTC.

The chain carries TRBV6-2 or TRBV6-3 and TRBJ2-1; D ambiguous. The CDR3 loop spans 15 amino acids. The germline CDR1 and CDR2 sequences are MNHEY and SVGEGT. Deletions cut 0 bases from V and 7 bases from J, with 13 bases between. Here the CDR3 DNA reads TGTGCCAGCAGTTACTCGGTAGGGTGGGCGAATGAGCAGTTCTTC. Its protein product is CASSYSVGWANEQFF.

V and J are TRBV7-9 and TRBJ1-1, with 8 bases lining up with TRBD1. Germline V CDR1 and CDR2: SEHNR, FQNEAQ (reference sequence). The CDR3 extends over 15 amino acids. V lost 6 bases and J lost 2; bases outside the gene matches: 8. The CDR3 DNA reads as TGTGCCAGCAGTTTAACAGGGGGGCGAAACACTGAAGCTTTCTTT. It is translated as CASSLTGGRNTEAFF.

This clonotype was observed a handful of times. V and J are TRBV4-1 and TRBJ2-7; tentatively, D is TRBD2 (6 bases). Deletions cut 3 bases from V and 2 bases from J, with 8 bases between. The CDR3 is made up of 13 amino acids. Germline V gene data show CDR1 as MGHRA and CDR2 as YSYEKL. In DNA form, the CDR3 reads TGCGCCAGCAGCCAGGGGGAGGCCTACGAGCAGTACTTC. This codes for CASSQGEAYEQYF.

This clonotype was seen only a few times. The rearrangement links TRBV4-1 to TRBJ2-2; D may be TRBD1 (6 bases). The CDR3 runs to 16 residues. The V end lost 1 base, the J end lost 0 bases, and 9 bases lay between the germline ends. CDR1 MGHRA and CDR2 YSYEKL come from the germline V gene. CDR3: CASSQATGPNTGELFF. As DNA, the CDR3 is TGCGCCAGCAGCCAAGCGACAGGCCCGAACACCGGGGAGCTGTTTTTT.

On this clonotype itself: A much more abundant neighbour one base away suggests this may be a read error. The J gene is TRBJ2-1, the V gene TRBV28; D possibly corresponds to TRBD2 (5 bases). Germline V gives CDR1 MDHEN, CDR2 SYDVKM. The CDR3 is made up of 14 amino acids. V was clipped by 7 bases and J by 4 bases, with 14 bases between them. The CDR3 loop reads CASISGTNYNEQFF. CDR3 DNA: TGTGCCAGCATCTCGGGAACAAATTACAATGAGCAGTTCTTC.

This clonotype occurred many times. For the CDR3, the DNA is TGTGCCAGCAGCCAAGATCCCATGGGGGAGGGTCACAATGAGCAGTTCTTC. Amino acids: CASSQDPMGEGHNEQFF. V and J are TRBV4-2 and TRBJ2-1; the match to TRBD2 covers 7 bases. V trimming: 0 bases; J trimming: 5 bases; junction bases outside the gene matches: 10. The CDR3 sequence is 17 residues long. Germline-derived CDR1 and CDR2 are LGHNA and YNFKEQ.